These 26 T cell receptor beta chains were sequenced from one sample in a study of regulatory T cells in long-lasting Graves disease. Building the TCR beta libraries relied on iRepertoire HTBI primers, and CDR3 regions underwent Arm-PCR. TCRdb re-derived calls from the multiplex PCR reads in MiXCR, one entry per CDR3 protein. The sample comprises more than 650,000 distinct CDR3 sequences, 25% to 30% of which are singletons, and roughly 46% rests with the top ten. The time point denotes: persistent/refractory GD, antithyroid drugs over 5 years with positive TRAb. Isolated PBMC RNA provided the starting material for the TCR library. This sample comprised peripheral blood mononuclear cells (PBMCs), obtained when the disease was refractory, from a patient treated with antithyroid drugs. The receptors were gathered from a female donor with Graves disease.

V gene TRBV5-1 combines with J gene TRBJ2-2; maybe TRBD2 (5 bases). CDR1 SGHRS and CDR2 YFSETQ come from the germline V gene. The CDR3 loop spans 12 amino acids. The V and J ends lost 6 bases and 8 bases respectively, with 11 bases between them. CDR3 residues: CASKAETGELFF. The CDR3, as DNA: TGCGCCAGCAAAGCGGAAACTGGGGAGCTGTTTTTT.

This clonotype occurred many times. The chain couples TRBV12-3 or TRBV12-4 to TRBJ2-4; TRBD1 matches at 10 bases. V trimming: 1 base; J trimming: 8 bases; junction bases outside the gene matches: 2. CDR3 length equals 14 residues. The CDR3 DNA sequence: TGTGCCAGCAGTTTAGTAGGGACAGGGGACATTCAGTACTTC. Protein: CASSLVGTGDIQYF.

A remark on this clonotype: A much larger clone sits a single nucleotide away, making a read error possible. Since no conserved phenylalanine or tryptophan closes the CDR3, a read error is the likely cause. The rearrangement links TRBV2 to TRBJ1-2; tentatively, D is TRBD1 (5 bases). The CDR3 runs 14 residues. The germline gives CDR1 SNHLY, CDR2 FYNNEI. The V gene lost 6 bases and the J gene lost 4 bases, with 15 bases spanning the gap. The CDR3 region is CASSERPDSYGYTL. The CDR3 DNA sequence: TGTGCCAGCAGCGAAAGACCAGACAGCTATGGCTACACCCTC.

The sample holds many counts of this clonotype. CDR3 in amino acids: CASSYPSRGTSEKLFF. The DNA for the CDR3 is TGTGCCAGCAGTTACCCAAGTCGGGGGACATCTGAAAAACTGTTTTTT. V gene TRBV28 combines with J gene TRBJ1-4, with D possibly matching TRBD1 (6 bases). Germline CDR1 and CDR2: MDHEN and SYDVKM. This CDR3 region has 16 residues. Trimming cost V 4 bases and J 7 bases, with 19 bases left between them.

The chain uses TRBV12-3 or TRBV12-4 and TRBJ1-2; a weak D match, TRBD1 (5 bases). V was cut by 5 bases and J by 5 bases, with 12 bases left in between. The CDR3 extends over 13 amino acids. The chain's CDR3 is CASSPPTVYGYTF. The DNA of the CDR3 is TGTGCCAGCAGTCCTCCGACAGTGTATGGCTACACCTTC.

The chain is built from TRBV20-1 and TRBJ2-5; D is perhaps TRBD1 or TRBD2 (6 bases each). V was clipped by 2 bases and J by 6 bases, with 13 bases between them. Germline V lookup: CDR1 DFQATT, CDR2 SNEGSKA (reference sequence). This CDR3 spans 13 amino acids. CDR3 protein: CSARYPGAQTQYF. The CDR3 DNA sequence: TGCAGTGCTAGATACCCGGGGGCGCAGACCCAGTACTTC.

On this clonotype itself: Germline and junction disagree at one end, which may indicate a read error. This chain uses TRBV20-1 with TRBJ1-2; D is uncertain. Germline CDR1 is DFQATT and CDR2 is SNEGSKA (reference sequence). This CDR3 is built from 15 residues. The chain's CDR3 is CSAGDLQAANYGYTF. In DNA, the CDR3 is TGCAGTGCTGGAGATCTCCAGGCCGCTAACTATGGCTACACCTTC.

This clonotype was seen a single time. The V gene is TRBV28, the J gene TRBJ1-1; D is ambiguous. Germline V gene data show CDR1 as MDHEN and CDR2 as SYDVKM. The CDR3 totals 14 residues. V was clipped by 6 bases and J by 1 base, with 12 bases between them. The CDR3 is CASSSWAKNTEAFF. CDR3 DNA sequence: TGTGCCAGCAGCTCCTGGGCCAAGAACACTGAAGCTTTCTTT.

This clonotype was seen more than once but under ten times. V and J are TRBV27 and TRBJ2-2; 8 positions agree with TRBD2. Losses at the gene ends were 0 bases for V and 6 bases for J; bases not matched to a gene: 6. Germline CDR1 is MNHEY and CDR2 is SMNVEV (reference sequence). The CDR3 is made up of 16 amino acids. As DNA, the CDR3 is TGTGCCAGCAGTTTATCCGGGGGGGCTCTCGCCGGGGAGCTGTTTTTT. Its protein product is CASSLSGGALAGELFF.

The V and J genes are TRBV5-6 and TRBJ2-4; D uncertain. Germline CDR1 is SGHDT and CDR2 is YYEEEE. The ends were cut back, 0 bases at V and 0 bases at J, with 10 bases in the middle. The CDR3 loop spans 16 amino acids. The chain's CDR3 is CASSLARSLAKNIQYF. The CDR3 DNA reads as TGTGCCAGCAGCTTGGCCAGGAGCCTAGCCAAAAACATTCAGTACTTC.

The sample holds a few counts of this clonotype. V gene TRBV10-3 combines with J gene TRBJ2-7; 10 positions agree with TRBD1. CDR1 ENHRY and CDR2 SYGVKD come from the germline V gene. V dropped 9 bases and J dropped 9; count of bases not matched to a gene: 8. The CDR3 has 12 amino acids. As DNA, the CDR3 is TGTGCCATTGCGGGACAGGGGACTGGGCAGTACTTC. Protein: CAIAGQGTGQYF.

V and J are TRBV7-2 and TRBJ1-2, with D possibly TRBD1 on 6 matching bases. The CDR3 runs 15 residues. V was trimmed by 2 bases and J by 2 bases, leaving 12 bases between them. Germline assignment: CDR1 SGHTA and CDR2 FQGNSA. The DNA of the CDR3 is TGTGCCAGCAGCTTATGGCCCGGACAGAACTATGGCTACACCTTC. Translating gives CASSLWPGQNYGYTF.

Regarding this clonotype: The CDR3 end shows no conserved phenylalanine or tryptophan, and so a read error is likely. In nucleotides, the CDR3 is TGTGCCAGCTCACCACCGGGCAGGAGCTATGGCTACACCCTC. Translating gives CASSPPGRSYGYTL. The chain links TRBV18 to TRBJ1-2; no definite D call. The CDR3 is 14 residues long. The V end lost 0 bases, the J end lost 4 bases, and 9 bases lay between the germline ends. CDR1 is KGHSH, CDR2 LQKENI, per germline.

J is TRBJ2-3 and V is TRBV6-2 or TRBV6-3, with TRBD2 matching 9 bases. V lost 6 bases and J lost 4; bases outside the gene matches: 11. The germline gives CDR1 MNHEY, CDR2 SVGEGT. CDR3 length: 16 amino acids. CDR3 DNA sequence: TGTGCCAGCAGCCCCAAAGCGGGAGGTCTCCCAGATACGCAGTATTTT. Protein: CASSPKAGGLPDTQYF.

Only a few counts were recorded for this clonotype. CDR3 protein: CASSDGGQGNGYTF. Here the CDR3 DNA reads TGTGCCAGCAGTGATGGGGGACAGGGGAATGGCTACACCTTC. The chain uses TRBV6-1 and TRBJ1-2; the match to TRBD1 covers 10 bases. V dropped 3 bases and J dropped 6; count of bases not matched to a gene: 4. The CDR3 is 14 residues long. Germline values: CDR1 MNHNS, CDR2 SASEGT.

This clonotype has more than one count but fewer than ten. The chain recombines TRBV29-1 with TRBJ1-1, with D perhaps TRBD1 (6 bases). Germline CDR1 and CDR2: SQVTM and ANQGSEA. Trimming stripped 2 bases from V and 1 base from J, with 8 bases between. The CDR3 contains 13 residues. CDR3 nucleotide sequence: TGCAGCGTTGAAAACAGGGAGAACACTGAAGCTTTCTTT. The encoded protein is CSVENRENTEAFF.

The chain employs TRBV7-3 and TRBJ1-2, with 8 nucleotides matching TRBD1. V shed 0 bases and J 7 bases; nucleotides not matched to a gene: 4. CDR1 and CDR2 (germline): SGHTA, FQGTGA. There are 14 residues in the CDR3. The CDR3 DNA follows: TGTGCCAGCAGCTTAACGCCCGGGACAGGTGGCTACACCTTC. Protein: CASSLTPGTGGYTF.

Only a few counts were recorded for this clonotype. The rearrangement joins TRBV12-3 or TRBV12-4 to TRBJ1-5; D is perhaps TRBD1 (5 bases). V shed 6 bases and J shed 6 bases, with 18 bases lying between them. The CDR3 covers 15 residues. CDR3 in DNA: TGTGCCAGCAGCTTTAAATTGGGGGGGGGTCAGCCCCAGCATTTT. Amino acid sequence: CASSFKLGGGQPQHF.

The chain links TRBV28 to TRBJ1-1; unclear D gene. CDR3 length equals 14 residues. The V end was cut by 8 bases, the J end by 0 bases, with 13 bases between. CDR1 and CDR2 (germline): MDHEN, SYDVKM. CDR3 amino acids: CASGLDAMNTEAFF. DNA for the CDR3: TGTGCCAGCGGTCTCGACGCGATGAACACTGAAGCTTTCTTT.

V is TRBV27 and J is TRBJ1-1, with D uncertain. The length of the CDR3 is 14 residues. The V gene's germline CDR1 is MNHEY and CDR2 SMNVEV (reference sequence). V was trimmed by 2 bases and J by 4 bases, leaving 11 bases between them. CDR3 nucleotide sequence: TGTGCCAGCAGTTTAAACGGGATTGGCACTGAAGCTTTCTTT. Protein: CASSLNGIGTEAFF.

A few counts support this clonotype. The chain uses TRBV13 and TRBJ1-2; tentatively, D is TRBD1 (6 bases). The V end lost 3 bases, the J end lost 7 bases, and 15 bases lay between the germline ends. The CDR3 is made up of 14 amino acids. Germline assignment: CDR1 PRHDT and CDR2 FYEKMQ (reference sequence). CDR3 sequence (DNA): TGTGCCAGCAGCTTCGGGACAAACCTCGCTGGCTACACCTTC. Protein: CASSFGTNLAGYTF.

This clonotype was seen only once. This may be a read error: a much more frequent sequence differs by one nucleotide. The chain recombines TRBV27 with TRBJ1-5; a weak D match, TRBD1 (6 bases). V lost 6 bases, J lost 9 bases, and 15 bases lay in between. CDR1 is MNHEY, CDR2 SMNVEV, per germline (reference sequence). CDR3 length equals 13 residues. CDR3 in DNA: TGTGCCAGCAGACGAGCAGGGGACTGGCCCCAGCATTTT. It is translated as CASRRAGDWPQHF.

This clonotype showed up just a few times. CDR3 nucleotides: TGCAGCGTTGGGGAGGGCCCCTACGAGCAGTACTTC. It specifies CSVGEGPYEQYF. The chain links TRBV29-1 to TRBJ2-7, with 7 bases that match TRBD2. Looked up from germline, CDR1 is SQVTM and CDR2 is ANQGSEA. The length of the CDR3 is 12 residues. Losses at the gene ends were 4 bases for V and 2 bases for J; bases not matched to a gene: 2.

The chain links TRBV30 to TRBJ1-1; D not resolved. The CDR3 contains 14 residues. The germline V and J ends were trimmed by 4 bases and 1 base, with 13 bases remaining between them. Germline CDR1 GTSNPN, CDR2 SVGIG (reference sequence). The CDR3 here is CAWTFRRANTEAFF. CDR3 sequence (DNA): TGTGCCTGGACATTTCGGAGGGCGAACACTGAAGCTTTCTTT.

This chain links TRBV3-1 with TRBJ1-1; D is unresolved. Trimming pared 1 base from V and 9 bases from J, leaving 9 bases between. The CDR3 has 12 amino acids. Germline loops: CDR1 LGHDT, CDR2 YNNKEL (reference sequence). This chain's CDR3 is CASSQVQGQAFF. In DNA, the CDR3 is TGTGCCAGCAGCCAAGTGCAAGGGCAAGCTTTCTTT.

This clonotype was found a few times. This chain uses TRBV6-1 with TRBJ1-1, with D unclear. This CDR3 contains 14 residues. Germline CDR1 and CDR2: MNHNS and SASEGT. V was clipped by 4 bases and J by 6 bases, with 15 bases between them. Here the CDR3 reads CASSGAWGKAEAFF. The CDR3 DNA is TGTGCCAGCAGTGGGGCTTGGGGTAAGGCTGAAGCTTTCTTT.